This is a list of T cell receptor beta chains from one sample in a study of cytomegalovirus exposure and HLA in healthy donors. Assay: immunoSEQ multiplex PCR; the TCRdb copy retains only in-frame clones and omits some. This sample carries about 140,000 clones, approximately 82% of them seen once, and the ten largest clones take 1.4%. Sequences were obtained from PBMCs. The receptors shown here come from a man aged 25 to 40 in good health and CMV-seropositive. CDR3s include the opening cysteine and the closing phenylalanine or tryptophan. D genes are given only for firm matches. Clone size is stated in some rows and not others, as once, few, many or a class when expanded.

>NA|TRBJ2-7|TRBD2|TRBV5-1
TGCGCCAGCAGCTTCGAGGGACTAGCGGTCTCCTACGAGCAGTACTTC
CASSFEGLAVSYEQYF
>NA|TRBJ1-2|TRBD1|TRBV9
TGTGCCAGCAGCGGACGACAGGGGGAAGCCTATGGCTACACCTTC
CASSGRQGEAYGYTF
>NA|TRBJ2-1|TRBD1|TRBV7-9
TGTGCCAGCAGCTTGAGGACAGGGGGCGATGAGCAGTTCTTC
CASSLRTGGDEQFF
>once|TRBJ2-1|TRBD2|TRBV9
TGTGCCAGCAGCGTCGGGGGAGCGGGAATCTACAATGAGCAGTTCTTC
CASSVGGAGIYNEQFF
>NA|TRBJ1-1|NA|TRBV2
TGTGCCAGCAGCCCCAGGACAGTCAAGAACACTGAAGCTTTCTTT
CASSPRTVKNTEAFF
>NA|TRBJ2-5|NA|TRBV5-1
TGCGCCAGCAGCGATGCTACAGGGAGCGAGACCCAGTACTTC
CASSDATGSETQYF
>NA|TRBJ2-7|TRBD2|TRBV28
TGTGCCAGCAGTTCCGGGACTAGCCGTTACGAGCAGTACTTC
CASSSGTSRYEQYF
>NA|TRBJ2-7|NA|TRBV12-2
TGTGCAAGTCGCATCGGCCTGACCGGGAATTCCTACGAGCAGTACTTC
CASRIGLTGNSYEQYF
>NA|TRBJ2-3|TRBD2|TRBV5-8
TGTGCCAGCAGCTTGGCCGGGACTAGCGGGGCCTTTAGCACAGATACGCAGTATTTT
CASSLAGTSGAFSTDTQYF
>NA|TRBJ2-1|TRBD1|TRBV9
TGTGCCAGCAGCGCCTCAGGGGGATACAATGAGCAGTTCTTC
CASSASGGYNEQFF
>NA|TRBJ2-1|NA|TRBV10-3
TGTGCCATCGGTGAGACTCTTTACAATGAGCAGTTCTTC
CAIGETLYNEQFF
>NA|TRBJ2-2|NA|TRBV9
TGTGCCAGCAAGAAGGGAGCGGGCCCCGGGGAGCTGTTTTTT
CASKKGAGPGELFF
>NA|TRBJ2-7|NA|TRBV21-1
TGTGCCAGCAGACCACAACCCCAGGACAGGGCACCCTACGAGCAGTACTTC
CASRPQPQDRAPYEQYF
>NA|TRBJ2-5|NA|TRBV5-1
TGCGCCAGCAGCTTGGCCCCCGGAGGGGTTGAGACCCAGTACTTC
CASSLAPGGVETQYF
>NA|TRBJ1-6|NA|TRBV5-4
TGTGCCAGCAGCTCCGATTGGAGGACCAATTCACCCCTCCACTTT
CASSSDWRTNSPLHF
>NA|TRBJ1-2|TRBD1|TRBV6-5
TGTGCCAGCAGTCGGGACAGCCTCTATGGCTACACCTTC
CASSRDSLYGYTF
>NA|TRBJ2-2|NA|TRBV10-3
TGTGCCATCAGTGAGCGTGGGAGGCCCCCTTCCGGGGAGCTGTTTTTT
CAISERGRPPSGELFF
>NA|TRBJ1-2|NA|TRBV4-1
TGCGCCAGCAGCCCTATCGAGCGAGGGAACTATGGCTACACCTTC
CASSPIERGNYGYTF
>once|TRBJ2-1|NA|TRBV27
TGTGCCAGCAGTTCCCCGGCGGGAACATACAATGAGCAGTTCTTC
CASSSPAGTYNEQFF
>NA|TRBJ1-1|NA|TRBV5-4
TGTGCCAGCAGCTTCCGTCAGGGGCCTGGCACTGAAGCTTTCTTT
CASSFRQGPGTEAFF
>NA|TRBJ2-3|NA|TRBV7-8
TGTGCCAGCAGCTTCCACCCCGACCCTAGCAGGGGTCCGGATACGCAGTATTTT
CASSFHPDPSRGPDTQYF
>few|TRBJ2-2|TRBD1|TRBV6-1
TGTGCCAGCAGTCTCGGGACAGGGGGATCCGGGGAGCTGTTTTTT
CASSLGTGGSGELFF
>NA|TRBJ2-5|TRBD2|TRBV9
TGTGCCAGCAGCGTAGGACTAGCGACAGACTCGGAGACCCAGTACTTC
CASSVGLATDSETQYF
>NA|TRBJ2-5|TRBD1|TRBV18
TGTGCCAGCGCACCAGGACAGGGGGCTCGAGAGACCCAGTACTTC
CASAPGQGARETQYF
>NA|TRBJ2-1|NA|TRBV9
TGTGCCAGCAGCCCGCGGAGCCAAACTTATTACAATGAGCAGTTCTTC
CASSPRSQTYYNEQFF
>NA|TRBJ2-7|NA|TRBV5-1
TGCGCCAGCAGCTTCCTATCAGGAACGCAGTACTTC
CASSFLSGTQYF
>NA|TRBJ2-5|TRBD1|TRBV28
TGTGCCAGCAGTTTCCTGACCGGGACAGAAGAGACCCAGTACTTC
CASSFLTGTEETQYF
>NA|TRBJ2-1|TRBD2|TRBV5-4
TGTGCCAGCAGCTTAGGGACTAGCGTTTTCAGCGATGAGCAGTTCTTC
CASSLGTSVFSDEQFF
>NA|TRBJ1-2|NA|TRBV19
TGTGCCAGTAGTATAGTTGACAGTCGTATTCATAACTATGGCTACACCTTC
CASSIVDSRIHNYGYTF
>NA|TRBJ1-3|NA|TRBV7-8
TGTGCCAGCAGCCCAGGGGAGCCCTCTGGAAACACCATATATTTT
CASSPGEPSGNTIYF
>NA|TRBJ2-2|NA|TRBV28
TGTGCCAGCAGACAGGTGGGATCCACCGGGGAGCTGTTTTTT
CASRQVGSTGELFF
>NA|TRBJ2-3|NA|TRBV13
TGTGCCAGCAGCGGGGGGTCTAGCACAGATACGCAGTATTTT
CASSGGSSTDTQYF
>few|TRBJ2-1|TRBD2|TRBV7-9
TGTGCCAGCAGTAATAGCGGGAGGACGTACAATGAGCAGTTCTTC
CASSNSGRTYNEQFF
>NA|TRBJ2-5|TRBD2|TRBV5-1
TGCGCCAGCAGCTTGAACGCGGGAGGCCAAGAGACCCAGTACTTC
CASSLNAGGQETQYF
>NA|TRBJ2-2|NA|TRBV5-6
TGTGCCAGCAGCTTTCGGACAAGAACCGGGGAGCTGTTTTTT
CASSFRTRTGELFF
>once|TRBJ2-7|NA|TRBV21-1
TGTGCCAGCAGTCCCGACGGGGGCTCCTACGAGCAGTACTTC
CASSPDGGSYEQYF
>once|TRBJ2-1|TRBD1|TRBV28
TGTGCCAGCAGCCCCCTTGGGACAGGGGCCAACAATGAGCAGTTCTTC
CASSPLGTGANNEQFF
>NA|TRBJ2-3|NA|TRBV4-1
TGCGCCAGCAGCCAAGTGACCAGGGGGGAAACATCCATATATACGCAGTATTTT
CASSQVTRGETSIYTQYF
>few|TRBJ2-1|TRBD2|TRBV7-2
TGTGCCAGCAGTTGGCTAGCGGCGAGCTCCTACAATGAGCAGTTCTTC
CASSWLAASSYNEQFF
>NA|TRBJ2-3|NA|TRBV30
TGTGCCTGGAGTACTACGGGTAGCACAGATACGCAGTATTTT
CAWSTTGSTDTQYF
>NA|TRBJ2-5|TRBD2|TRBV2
TGTGCCAGCAGACCGACTAGCGGCTTCAGCGGGACCCAGTACTTC
CASRPTSGFSGTQYF
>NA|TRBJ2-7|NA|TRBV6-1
TGTGCCAGCAGTGAAGAGGCGGCCTGGTTGGACTCCACCGTCATGGAGCAGTACTTC
CASSEEAAWLDSTVMEQYF
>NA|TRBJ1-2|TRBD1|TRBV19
TGTGCCAGTAGTACCCCCTCGACAGGGTTAGGCTACACCTTC
CASSTPSTGLGYTF
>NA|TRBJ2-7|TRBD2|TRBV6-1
TGTGCCAGCAGTGACGATCGGACTAGCGGGGGACACTACGAGCAGTACTTC
CASSDDRTSGGHYEQYF
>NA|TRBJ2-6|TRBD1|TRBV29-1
TGCAGCGTTGAAGATGTGGACAGGGCTTATTCCACCTCTGGGGCCAACGTCCTGACTTTC
CSVEDVDRAYSTSGANVLTF
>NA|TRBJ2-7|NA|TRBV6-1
TGTGCCAGCAACCAAGGGGGGGTCTCCTACGAGCAGTACTTC
CASNQGGVSYEQYF
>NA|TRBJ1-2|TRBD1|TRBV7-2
TGTGCCAGCAGCTTAGCAGACAGGGACTATGGCTACACCTTC
CASSLADRDYGYTF
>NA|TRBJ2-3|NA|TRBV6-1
TGTGCCAGCAGTGAGGGTGGGGGGGGCAGCACAGATACGCAGTATTTT
CASSEGGGGSTDTQYF
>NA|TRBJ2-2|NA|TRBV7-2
TGTGCCAGCATCCAAGGGAGAAACACCGGGGAGCTGTTTTTT
CASIQGRNTGELFF
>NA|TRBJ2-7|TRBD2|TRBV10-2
TGCGCCAGCACCGACGGGACTAGCGGCCGCTACGAGCAGTACTTC
CASTDGTSGRYEQYF
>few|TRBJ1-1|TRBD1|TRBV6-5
TGTGCCAGCAGTTACTCTGCAGGGGGAAGGGCTGAAGCTTTCTTT
CASSYSAGGRAEAFF
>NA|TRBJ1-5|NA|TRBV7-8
TGTGCCAGCAGCTTAGCAAATACAGGGTTTCAGCCCCAGCATTTT
CASSLANTGFQPQHF